This T cell receptor (beta chain) was sequenced for a study of cytomegalovirus exposure and HLA in healthy donors. The ends were cut back, 2 bases at V and 5 bases at J, with 10 bases in the middle. Germline-derived CDR1 and CDR2 are SGHDT and YYEEEE. This CDR3 spans 13 amino acids. PCR primers comprised 60 Vbeta and 13 Jbeta primers. The method was immunoSEQ multiplex PCR; TCRdb's version includes in-frame clones alone and lacks a portion of them. The repertoire holds about 140,000 clones, around 73% seen once, with about 3.2% in the top ten. Overall study findings and caveats: The study assumed roughly uniform donor sequencing depth for presence/absence analyses. Among TCR beta chains of equal frequency, HLA-associated ones were more clonally expanded in a later analysis.

As regards this clone: Its matching antigen is unknown.

What was sequenced was PBMCs. The rearrangement joins TRBV5-6 to TRBJ2-5, with D possibly TRBD1 on 6 matching bases. This receptor was identified in a female donor in good health and CMV-seronegative. CDR3 sequence: CASSFDRRETQYF. The CDR3 DNA reads TGTGCCAGCAGCTTTGACAGGAGGGAGACCCAGTACTTC.